The 27 T cell receptor beta chains below all came from one sample that was sequenced in a study of spatial heterogeneity in lung cancer. TCRdb called the 5' RACE reads again in MiXCR, with one record for every CDR3 protein. The table records some 110,000 distinct CDR3 sequences, 10% to 15% of them present only once. Time point denoted: blood at routine non-recurrence follow-up after resection. Sequencing of whole RNA from tumor, nontumor lung or frozen PBMC involved no sorting. This specimen was PBMCs, taken at follow-up. The receptor source for this set is a male donor with early-stage non-small cell lung cancer.

This clonotype occurred many times. V gene TRBV2 combines with J gene TRBJ1-5; D perhaps matches TRBD1 (6 bases). CDR1 SNHLY and CDR2 FYNNEI come from the germline V gene. Trimming removed 4 bases from V and 2 bases from J, with 9 bases in between. The CDR3 has 14 residues. The CDR3 loop is CASSAGVGNQPQHF. As DNA, the CDR3 is TGTGCCAGCAGTGCAGGGGTCGGCAATCAGCCCCAGCATTTT. Full variable domain (rest looked up from reference TRBV2 and TRBJ1-5): EPEVTQTPSHQVTQMGQEVILRCVPISNHLYFYWYRQILGQKVEFLVSFYNNEISEKSEIFDDQFSVERPDGSNFTLKIRSTKLEDSAMYFCASSAGVGNQPQHFGDGTRLSIL.

The chain has TRBV12-3 or TRBV12-4 and TRBJ1-1; D unclear. V lost 1 base, J lost 1 base, and 7 bases lay in between. The length of the CDR3 is 14 residues. This chain's CDR3 is CASSLGFRNTEAFF. Here the CDR3 DNA reads TGTGCCAGCAGTTTAGGGTTCAGGAACACTGAAGCTTTCTTT.

The chain uses TRBV20-1 and TRBJ2-1, with D possibly TRBD2 on 5 matching bases. The ends were cut back, 2 bases at V and 6 bases at J, with 8 bases in the middle. CDR3 size: 12 residues. Germline V CDR1 and CDR2: DFQATT, SNEGSKA (reference sequence). The CDR3 bases are TGCAGTGCTAGACTAGCAACCAATGAGCAGTTCTTC. Translation gives CSARLATNEQFF.

This clonotype was recorded once. A much larger clone differs from this one at a single base, so this may be a read error. V is TRBV4-1 and J is TRBJ1-6, with TRBD1 matching over 9 bases. This CDR3 is 15 amino acids long. Looked up from germline, CDR1 is MGHRA and CDR2 is YSYEKL. The CDR3 nucleotides read TGCGCCAACAGCCTCCGGGACAGGGATAATTCACCCCTCCACTTT. Translated, it gives CANSLRDRDNSPLHF.

This clonotype was recorded many times. The rearrangement uses TRBV28 and TRBJ2-7; TRBD1 is a possible D gene (6 bases). Germline values: CDR1 MDHEN, CDR2 SYDVKM. V lost 7 bases and J 4 bases, leaving 11 bases between the germline ends. The CDR3 totals 12 residues. CDR3 bases: TGTGCCAGCACTCACAGGGAATACGAGCAGTACTTC. Translated, it gives CASTHREYEQYF.

At least ten counts were recorded for this clonotype. This sequence joins TRBV18 and TRBJ1-1; TRBD1 aligns across 10 bases. This CDR3 has 14 amino acids. CDR1 and CDR2 from the germline V gene are KGHSH and LQKENI. After removal of 3 bases from V and 4 bases from J, the junction contained 2 bases not matched to a gene. The CDR3 DNA is TGTGCCAGCTCACCCCGGACAGGGGGCACTGAAGCTTTCTTT. It is translated as CASSPRTGGTEAFF.

This clonotype was seen a handful of times. This sequence joins TRBV12-3 or TRBV12-4 and TRBJ1-5, with TRBD1 matching over 7 bases. V shed 5 bases, J shed 8 bases, and the junction held 6 bases outside the gene matches. The CDR3 loop spans 13 amino acids. CDR3 amino acids: CASSLRGKEPQHF. The CDR3 DNA is TGTGCCAGCAGTCTCAGGGGGAAAGAGCCCCAGCATTTT.

The chain carries TRBV28 and TRBJ2-3; D gene ambiguous. CDR1 and CDR2 from the germline V gene are MDHEN and SYDVKM. CDR3 size: 15 residues. Between the trimmed V and J ends, which lost 8 bases and 1 base, there was a span of 16 bases. CDR3: CASQPIKWGTDTQYF. As DNA, the CDR3 is TGTGCCAGCCAACCTATCAAATGGGGCACAGATACGCAGTATTTT.

The V call is TRBV9, the J call TRBJ1-1; D call uncertain. The CDR3 runs to 14 residues. CDR1 and CDR2 (germline): SGDLS, YYNGEE. V lost 0 bases and J lost 4, with 10 bases in between. CDR3 bases: TGTGCCAGCAGCGTAGATGGCCTGAGCACTGAAGCTTTCTTT. Residues: CASSVDGLSTEAFF.

This clonotype was counted once. Written as DNA, the CDR3 is TGTGCCAGTAGTACAATGGGACAAGACACAGATACGCAGTATTTT. This translates into CASSTMGQDTDTQYF. The V call is TRBV19, the J call TRBJ2-3, with D maybe TRBD1 (6 bases). The CDR3 loop spans 15 amino acids. Trimming pared 4 bases from V and 2 bases from J, leaving 13 bases between. CDR1 and CDR2 from the germline V gene are LNHDA and SQIVND (reference sequence).

At least ten counts were recorded for this clonotype. The V call is TRBV30, the J call TRBJ2-1, with D unclear. This CDR3 is 12 amino acids long. Trimming shortened V by 3 bases and J by 0 bases, and 3 bases separated the two germline ends. Germline CDR1 and CDR2: GTSNPN and SVGIG (reference sequence). The CDR3 reads CAWRPSYNEQFF. The CDR3 DNA is TGTGCCTGGAGGCCCTCCTACAATGAGCAGTTCTTC.

This clonotype was counted a few times. The chain joins TRBV3-1 to TRBJ1-1; D is unresolved. The CDR3 covers 13 residues. Trimming shortened V by 3 bases and J by 5 bases, and 10 bases separated the two germline ends. The germline V gene encodes CDR1 LGHDT and CDR2 YNNKEL (reference sequence). CDR3 residues: CASSQGFSTEAFF. The CDR3 DNA reads TGTGCCAGCAGCCAGGGGTTCAGTACTGAAGCTTTCTTT.

In this sample, this clonotype turned up many times. This chain connects TRBV10-1 to TRBJ2-7; no definite D call. The V end was cut by 0 bases, the J end by 6 bases, with 9 bases between. CDR3 length: 13 amino acids. The germline gives CDR1 WNHNN, CDR2 SYGVQD (reference sequence). The CDR3 sequence is CASSESPLREQYF. In DNA form, the CDR3 reads TGCGCCAGCAGTGAGTCTCCCCTTCGCGAGCAGTACTTC.

This clonotype was picked up a small number of times. The rearrangement joins TRBV7-3 to TRBJ2-3; TRBD2 matches at 7 bases. Germline V gives CDR1 SGHTA, CDR2 FQGTGA. Trimming removed 4 bases from V and 2 bases from J; junction bases left unmatched: 0. The CDR3 totals 13 residues. CDR3 sequence (DNA): TGTGCCAGCAGCTGGGACTACACAGATACGCAGTATTTT. Translating gives CASSWDYTDTQYF.

This clonotype came up a few times. V is TRBV3-1 and J is TRBJ2-4; D assignment may be TRBD1 or TRBD2 (6 bases each). The CDR3 is made up of 16 amino acids. The V gene's germline CDR1 is LGHDT and CDR2 YNNKEL (reference sequence). Trimming pared 1 base from V and 3 bases from J, leaving 13 bases between. CDR3: CASSQVGGQGKNIQYF. The CDR3 bases are TGTGCCAGCAGCCAAGTTGGGGGGCAAGGCAAAAACATTCAGTACTTC.

This clonotype was observed many times. The chain links TRBV29-1 to TRBJ2-3, with a possible D match to TRBD2 (6 bases). Trimming took 4 bases from V and 2 from J, leaving 10 bases between them. The CDR3 has 13 residues. Germline V lookup: CDR1 SQVTM, CDR2 ANQGSEA. The CDR3 region has the DNA TGCAGCGTTGGTGGGGGGTACACAGATACGCAGTATTTT. This encodes CSVGGGYTDTQYF.

A few counts support this clonotype. The chain employs TRBV12-3 or TRBV12-4 and TRBJ2-6; TRBD1 might be the D (5 bases). The CDR3 contains 13 residues. Trimming took 11 bases from V and 4 from J, leaving 12 bases between them. This CDR3 is CAGASGGANVLTF. The CDR3 nucleotides read TGTGCCGGGGCGTCGGGCGGGGCCAACGTCCTGACTTTC.

At least ten counts were recorded for this clonotype. The chain is built from TRBV7-9 and TRBJ1-1; 7 bases map to TRBD1. V lost 5 bases, J lost 2 bases, and 5 bases stayed unmatched. CDR3 length equals 14 residues. Germline V gives CDR1 SEHNR, CDR2 FQNEAQ (reference sequence). CDR3 in amino acids: CASSPDRVNTEAFF. DNA for the CDR3: TGTGCCAGCAGCCCCGACAGGGTAAACACTGAAGCTTTCTTT.

This clonotype turned up a few times. The rearrangement uses TRBV4-1 and TRBJ2-6; D unclear. Trimming removed 4 bases from V and 5 bases from J, with 12 bases in between. CDR3 size: 15 residues. CDR1 and CDR2 (germline): MGHRA, YSYEKL. The CDR3 protein is CASSPRYIRANVLTF. CDR3 nucleotides: TGCGCCAGCAGCCCCAGGTATATTCGGGCCAACGTCCTGACTTTC.

This clonotype was counted only a few times. This CDR3 reads CASSLWVRQGLSYEQYF. As DNA, the CDR3 is TGTGCCAGCAGTTTATGGGTCCGACAGGGCCTCTCCTACGAGCAGTACTTC. The chain links TRBV27 to TRBJ2-7, with 7 positions matching TRBD1. Germline V gene lookup returns CDR1 MNHEY and CDR2 SMNVEV (reference sequence). This CDR3 comprises 17 residues. The V and J ends lost 1 base and 0 bases, in that order; junction bases with no gene match: 9.

This clonotype appeared a few times. This chain links TRBV10-3 with TRBJ1-4; D call uncertain. The germline CDR1 and CDR2 sequences are ENHRY and SYGVKD. This CDR3 spans 14 amino acids. V was pared by 3 bases and J by 5 bases, with 10 bases between. The CDR3 loop reads CAISDGGQNEKLFF. Here the CDR3 DNA reads TGTGCCATCAGTGACGGTGGGCAAAATGAAAAACTGTTTTTT.

J is TRBJ2-7 and V is TRBV7-9; 7 positions match TRBD1. Germline assignment: CDR1 SEHNR and CDR2 FQNEAQ (reference sequence). The CDR3 spans 14 residues. The J segment lost 0 bases and the V segment lost 5 bases, leaving 4 bases of the junction unmatched. CDR3 region: CASSMGQSSYEQYF. The CDR3 DNA is TGTGCCAGCAGCATGGGACAGTCCTCCTACGAGCAGTACTTC.

This clonotype was counted many times. The chain has TRBV6-6 and TRBJ1-3; D unresolved. Germline CDR1 reads MNHNY; CDR2 reads SVGAGI (reference sequence). V lost 11 bases, J lost 0 bases, and 8 bases lay in between. The CDR3 is made up of 12 amino acids. CDR3 coding DNA: TGTGCCGTCCAGAGCTCTGGAAACACCATATATTTT. Amino acids: CAVQSSGNTIYF.

This clonotype was counted at least ten times. The rearrangement joins TRBV7-8 to TRBJ1-6, with TRBD1 as a possible D gene (6 bases). V dropped 1 base and J dropped 10 bases, with 14 bases sitting between them. Looked up from germline, CDR1 is SGHVS and CDR2 is FQNEAQ. This CDR3 has 15 residues. CDR3 loop: CASSLDTGKRSPLHF. The CDR3 DNA reads as TGTGCCAGCAGCTTAGATACAGGGAAAAGATCACCCCTCCACTTT. The complete variable domain, with remaining parts taken from reference TRBV7-8 and TRBJ1-6, reads GAGVSQSPRYKVAKRGQDVALRCDPISGHVSLFWYQQALGQGPEFLTYFQNEAQLDKSGLPSDRFFAERPEGSVSTLKIQRTQQEDSAVYLCASSLDTGKRSPLHFGNGTRLTVT.

This clonotype was recorded many times. The chain links TRBV7-2 to TRBJ2-5; D tentatively reads TRBD1 or TRBD2 (6 bases each). The CDR3 has 15 residues. Trimming took off 0 bases at V and 2 bases at J, with 10 bases between the two ends. Germline CDR1 is SGHTA and CDR2 is FQGNSA. The CDR3 here is CASSLAGGRQETQYF. The CDR3 region has the DNA TGTGCCAGCAGCTTAGCGGGGGGCAGGCAAGAGACCCAGTACTTC.

This clonotype was observed at least ten times. The chain employs TRBV15 and TRBJ2-3, with D possibly matching TRBD2 (5 bases). In germline, CDR1 is LNHNV, CDR2 YYDKDF (reference sequence). This CDR3 has 14 residues. Trimming pared 4 bases from V and 2 bases from J, leaving 10 bases between. The CDR3 here is CATSTWTLTDTQYF. In nucleotides, the CDR3 is TGTGCCACCAGCACTTGGACTCTCACAGATACGCAGTATTTT.

This rearrangement joins TRBV28 to TRBJ2-7; 7 nucleotides align to TRBD1. Germline loops: CDR1 MDHEN, CDR2 SYDVKM. The ends lost 1 base at V and 4 bases at J; junction bases unmatched: 7. The CDR3 has 15 amino acids. In nucleotides, the CDR3 is TGTGCCAGCAGTTTATCTCTTGGGACAGAATACGAGCAGTACTTC. As protein: CASSLSLGTEYEQYF.